These 15 T cell receptor beta chains originate from one sample sequenced in a study of blood T cell repertoires in COVID-19. Clones were sequenced by immunoSEQ multiplex PCR, and TCRdb holds only the in-frame ones, with some missing. The sample lists 150,000 to 200,000 clones, around nine tenths occurring once. Sequenced: peripheral blood. The source is a human donor in a cohort sampled during active COVID-19.

The rearrangement joins TRBV11-2 to TRBJ1-5; 8 bases match TRBD1. Germline CDR1 reads SGHAT; CDR2 reads FQNNGV. The trim removed 6 bases at V and 3 bases at J, leaving 4 bases unmatched. This CDR3 region has 14 residues. The chain's CDR3 is CASRAQGANQPQHF. Written as DNA, the CDR3 is TGTGCCAGCAGAGCTCAGGGGGCCAATCAGCCCCAGCATTTT.

The chain employs TRBV3-1 (or the pseudogene TRBV3-2) and TRBJ1-1, with 8 bases identical to TRBD1. The CDR3 sequence is 14 residues long. The ends lost 8 bases at V and 1 base at J; junction bases unmatched: 6. The germline V gene encodes CDR1 LGHDT and CDR2 YNNKEL (reference sequence). DNA of the CDR3: TGTGCCAGCGGACAGGGCGTACGGAACACTGAAGCTTTCTTT. It encodes CASGQGVRNTEAFF.

The rearrangement joins TRBV2 to TRBJ1-2; D is unresolved. The CDR3 totals 16 residues. The germline CDR1 and CDR2 sequences are SNHLY and FYNNEI. Trimming removed 0 bases from V and 7 bases from J, with 18 bases in between. The CDR3 sequence: CASSEARAQRAGGYTF. CDR3 sequence (DNA): TGTGCCAGCAGTGAAGCAAGGGCCCAGAGGGCTGGTGGCTACACCTTC.

The chain recombines TRBV11-2 with TRBJ2-6; tentative D call: TRBD1 (5 bases). Germline V gene data show CDR1 as SGHAT and CDR2 as FQNNGV. The V end was cut by 6 bases, the J end by 7 bases, with 13 bases between. The CDR3 sequence is 14 residues long. The CDR3 bases are TGTGCCAGCAGGCCCTTGGGGCGAGCCAACGTCCTGACTTTC. This gives the protein CASRPLGRANVLTF. The whole variable domain, remainder taken from reference TRBV11-2 and TRBJ2-6, is EAGVAQSPRYKIIEKRQSVAFWCNPISGHATLYWYQQILGQGPKLLIQFQNNGVVDDSQLPKDRFSAERLKGVDSTLKIQPAKLEDSAVYLCASRPLGRANVLTFGAGSRLTVL.

The gene calls are TRBV5-4 and TRBJ2-7; TRBD1 agrees at 7 bases. The CDR3 is 14 amino acids. Germline CDR1 reads SGHNT; CDR2 reads YYREEE (reference sequence). Trimming removed 3 bases from V and 2 bases from J; junction bases left unmatched: 5. The CDR3 bases are TGTGCCAGCAGCTCATCGACAGGGACCTACGAGCAGTACTTC. It yields the protein CASSSSTGTYEQYF.

This clone has just a few counts. The CDR3 sequence is CASNQGAIEKLFF. The CDR3 region has the DNA TGTGCCAGTAACCAAGGGGCCATTGAAAAACTGTTTTTT. V and J are TRBV19 and TRBJ1-4; tentative D call: TRBD1 (5 bases). Deletions cut 7 bases from V and 7 bases from J, with 13 bases between. This CDR3 comprises 13 residues. Germline CDR1 reads LNHDA; CDR2 reads SQIVND (reference sequence).

The chain joins TRBV10-1 to TRBJ2-3; D is perhaps TRBD1 (6 bases). Germline values: CDR1 WNHNN, CDR2 SYGVQD (reference sequence). Deletions cut 10 bases from V and 1 base from J, with 15 bases between. This CDR3 contains 14 residues. In DNA, the CDR3 is TGCGCCACCTCCAGGGGCTGGGGCACAGATACGCAGTATTTT. It specifies CATSRGWGTDTQYF.

This CDR3 is CASSLAGPYEQYF. CDR3 nucleotide sequence: TGTGCCAGCAGCTTAGCAGGGCCCTACGAGCAGTACTTC. The rearrangement links TRBV11-2 to TRBJ2-7, with a tentative D call TRBD1 (5 bases). Germline V lookup: CDR1 SGHAT, CDR2 FQNNGV. This CDR3 is built from 13 residues. Trimming took off 1 base at V and 2 bases at J, with 6 bases between the two ends.

The rearrangement uses TRBV18 and TRBJ2-5, with 9 bases identical to TRBD1. With V trimmed by 4 bases and J by 5 bases, 8 bases remained unmatched. This CDR3 spans 15 amino acids. Germline loops: CDR1 KGHSH, CDR2 LQKENI. DNA of the CDR3: TGTGCCAGCTCACAACTTGGGACAGGGTCGGAGACCCAGTACTTC. Protein sequence: CASSQLGTGSETQYF.

This clone came up once. The chain joins TRBV5-1 to TRBJ2-3, with TRBD1 as a possible D gene (6 bases). This CDR3 has 16 residues. V lost 0 bases, J lost 3 bases, and 14 bases lay in between. Germline V gene lookup returns CDR1 SGHRS and CDR2 YFSETQ. CDR3 nucleotides: TGCGCCAGCAGCTTGGCCGGGCAGGGGCTAACAGATACGCAGTATTTT. It specifies CASSLAGQGLTDTQYF.

The rearrangement joins TRBV6-6 to TRBJ2-1; 10 nucleotides agree with TRBD2. Germline CDR1 reads MNHNY; CDR2 reads SVGAGI (reference sequence). Losses at the gene ends were 5 bases for V and 5 bases for J; bases not matched to a gene: 3. The CDR3 has 14 residues. The CDR3 loop is CASSQRGGNNEQFF. The CDR3 coding sequence is TGTGCCAGCAGTCAGCGGGGGGGGAACAATGAGCAGTTCTTC.

V gene TRBV28 combines with J gene TRBJ2-7, with D hard to call. Germline lookup yields CDR1 MDHEN and CDR2 SYDVKM. This CDR3 region has 11 residues. V dropped 3 bases and J dropped 8 bases, with 8 bases sitting between them. DNA for the CDR3: TGTGCCAGCAGTTTTTTGTCTCAGCAGTACTTC. Translation gives CASSFLSQQYF.

In its sample, this clone was seen once. The chain employs TRBV7-8 and TRBJ1-1; perhaps TRBD1 as D (5 bases). V lost 1 base and J lost 0, with 9 bases in between. This CDR3 is built from 15 residues. Germline CDR1 reads SGHVS; CDR2 reads FQNEAQ. The CDR3 DNA is TGTGCCAGCAGCTTAGGTCAGGGAATGAACACTGAAGCTTTCTTT. It codes for CASSLGQGMNTEAFF.

This clone was found a few times. The chain has TRBV5-5 and TRBJ2-7, with D maybe TRBD2 (6 bases). The V gene lost 6 bases and the J gene lost 2 bases, with 18 bases spanning the gap. Germline V gene lookup returns CDR1 SGHKS and CDR2 YYEKEE (reference sequence). CDR3 length equals 15 residues. This CDR3 is CASTSDGGLTYEQYF. The CDR3, as DNA: TGTGCCAGCACCTCGGACGGAGGGCTAACCTACGAGCAGTACTTC.

This chain connects TRBV30 to TRBJ1-5; possible D gene TRBD1, 5 bases. The V and J ends lost 4 bases and 0 bases respectively, with 10 bases between them. This CDR3 contains 14 residues. From germline, CDR1 is GTSNPN and CDR2 SVGIG (reference sequence). CDR3 nucleotides: TGTGCCTGGAAGGCACAGGTTAGCAATCAGCCCCAGCATTTT. This translates into CAWKAQVSNQPQHF.